Each of the 15 T cell receptor beta chains below was sequenced from the same sample in a study of identical twins. Each CDR3 protein gets one entry after TCRdb re-called the 5' RACE reads with MiXCR. The data show 450,000 or so distinct CDR3 sequences, about 14% seen once. This sample was shared with a second study, whose subject was yellow fever vaccine responses in identical twins.

Sequencing used CD4+ T cells sorted from blood. These receptors all stem from a woman aged 18-29 years in good health.

This clonotype was seen a few times. This chain links TRBV20-1 with TRBJ2-5; TRBD2 matches at 9 bases. Trimming took 6 bases from V and 2 from J; bases not matched to a gene: 7. Looked up from germline, CDR1 is DFQATT and CDR2 is SNEGSKA (reference sequence). The CDR3 length is 14 residues. The CDR3 loop reads CSAAVAGVQETQYF. The DNA of the CDR3 is TGCAGTGCGGCGGTAGCGGGAGTGCAAGAGACCCAGTACTTC.

The genes are TRBV6-6 and TRBJ1-2; no clear D gene. The V end lost 0 bases, the J end lost 8 bases, and 10 bases lay between the germline ends. CDR1 is MNHNY, CDR2 SVGAGI, per germline (reference sequence). The length of the CDR3 is 13 residues. This chain's CDR3 is CASSYSPGEGYTF. CDR3 DNA: TGTGCCAGCAGTTACTCCCCCGGGGAAGGCTACACCTTC.

The genes are TRBV20-1 and TRBJ2-5, with D uncertain. The CDR3 sequence is 9 residues long. Germline assignment: CDR1 DFQATT and CDR2 SNEGSKA (reference sequence). V was pared by 3 bases and J by 5 bases, with 1 base between. CDR3 coding DNA: TGCAGTGCTAGGGAGACCCAGTACTTC. Its translation is CSARETQYF.

The rearrangement joins TRBV14 to TRBJ2-5; D unclear. Per the germline V gene, CDR1 is SGHDN and CDR2 is FVKESK. V lost 0 bases and J 14 bases, leaving 16 bases between the germline ends. This CDR3 is built from 13 residues. The CDR3 is CASSQDMRQRRYF. The DNA for the CDR3 is TGTGCCAGCAGCCAAGATATGCGTCAGAGGCGTTACTTC.

The rearrangement links TRBV10-3 to TRBJ2-1, with TRBD1 identical over 9 bases. Germline CDR1 ENHRY, CDR2 SYGVKD. CDR3 size: 18 residues. Unmatched junction bases numbered 18, after V lost 5 bases and J lost 7 bases. The DNA for the CDR3 is TGTGCCATCAGTCATCCGGGCCAAAACAGGGGGCGCTTGAATGAGCAGTTCTTC. Amino acid sequence: CAISHPGQNRGRLNEQFF.

The chain has TRBV7-9 and TRBJ2-7, with 8 bases aligning to TRBD2. Germline trimming cut 5 bases from V and 3 bases from J; bases unmatched to any gene: 9. Germline V CDR1 and CDR2: SEHNR, FQNEAQ (reference sequence). CDR3 length equals 15 residues. The CDR3 protein is CASSPGGSSYYEQYF. DNA of the CDR3: TGTGCCAGCAGCCCGGGAGGGAGCTCCTACTACGAGCAGTACTTC. Full variable domain (outside the CDR3, taken from reference TRBV7-9 and TRBJ2-7): DTGVSQNPRHKITKRGQNVTFRCDPISEHNRLYWYRQTLGQGPEFLTYFQNEAQLEKSRLLSDRFSAERPKGSFSTLEIQRTEQGDSAMYLCASSPGGSSYYEQYFGPGTRLTVT.

The chain carries TRBV7-8 and TRBJ2-1; TRBD2 agrees at 9 bases. Germline V gene sequence: CDR1 SGHVS, CDR2 FQNEAQ. This CDR3 has 15 amino acids. V lost 5 bases, J lost 7 bases, and 9 bases stayed unmatched. The CDR3 protein is CASSRREGSENEQFF. The CDR3 DNA follows: TGTGCCAGCAGCCGGCGGGAGGGCAGTGAGAATGAGCAGTTCTTC.

Written as DNA, the CDR3 is TGTGCCGCCACTACCGGGCGCACAAAAAAAGCTTTCTTT. It codes for CAATTGRTKKAFF. This rearrangement joins TRBV12-3 or TRBV12-4 to TRBJ1-1, with no clear D. CDR3 length: 13 residues. Trimming took 11 bases from V and 9 from J, leaving 22 bases between them.

This clonotype has a handful of counts. This chain uses TRBV28 with TRBJ2-7; TRBD2 agrees at 9 bases. The germline V gene encodes CDR1 MDHEN and CDR2 SYDVKM. V shed 2 bases and J 3 bases; nucleotides not matched to a gene: 2. CDR3 size: 14 residues. CDR3: CASSLLAGHYEQYF. In DNA, the CDR3 is TGTGCCAGCAGTTTACTAGCGGGGCACTACGAGCAGTACTTC. The entire variable domain, with the rest obtained from reference TRBV28 and TRBJ2-7, is as follows: DVKVTQSSRYLVKRTGEKVFLECVQDMDHENMFWYRQDPGLGLRLIYFSYDVKMKEKGDIPEGYSVSREKKERFSLILESASTNQTSMYLCASSLLAGHYEQYFGPGTRLTVT.

This clonotype was picked up a small number of times. The rearrangement uses TRBV11-2 and TRBJ2-4; possibly TRBD1 for D (6 bases). This CDR3 has 14 amino acids. The V end was cut by 5 bases, the J end by 6 bases, with 14 bases between. Looked up from germline, CDR1 is SGHAT and CDR2 is FQNNGV. Here the CDR3 reads CASSPSLQGNIQYF. In DNA form, the CDR3 reads TGTGCCAGCAGCCCGAGCCTACAGGGAAACATTCAGTACTTC.

This clonotype was counted only a few times. The chain is built from TRBV24-1 and TRBJ1-2; D ambiguous. The V and J ends lost 4 bases and 1 base respectively, with 12 bases between them. This CDR3 has 15 residues. Germline V gene lookup returns CDR1 KGHDR and CDR2 SFDVKD. The CDR3 is CATSDSRTDNYGYTF. DNA for the CDR3: TGTGCCACCAGTGACTCCAGGACGGATAACTATGGCTACACCTTC.

For the CDR3, the DNA is TGCAGTGCTAGTATTCCGGGCCAAGAGACCCAGTACTTC. Translated, it gives CSASIPGQETQYF. This chain joins TRBV20-1 and TRBJ2-5; D remains unclear. The V end was cut by 3 bases, the J end by 1 base, with 9 bases between. CDR1 DFQATT and CDR2 SNEGSKA come from the germline V gene (reference sequence). The CDR3 is 13 residues long.

This clonotype has only a few counts. J is TRBJ2-7 and V is TRBV6-1; D is perhaps TRBD2 (6 bases). This CDR3 region has 13 residues. Germline V CDR1 and CDR2: MNHNS, SASEGT. Trimming stripped 5 bases from V and 0 bases from J, with 8 bases between. The CDR3 nucleotides are TGTGCCAGCAGTATGGGACTCTCCTACGAGCAGTACTTC. It is translated as CASSMGLSYEQYF.

The CDR3 loop is CSAPELPKETQYF. The CDR3 DNA follows: TGCAGTGCTCCCGAACTACCTAAAGAGACCCAGTACTTC. The chain has TRBV20-1 and TRBJ2-5; D not resolved. Between the trimmed V and J ends, which lost 5 bases and 3 bases, there was a span of 13 bases. Germline assignment: CDR1 DFQATT and CDR2 SNEGSKA (reference sequence). The CDR3 extends over 13 amino acids.

The rearrangement uses TRBV5-1 and TRBJ2-5, with D unclear. The CDR3 runs to 12 residues. CDR1 and CDR2 (germline): SGHRS, YFSETQ. V was cut by 2 bases and J by 5 bases, with 7 bases left in between. The CDR3 here is CASSLLFETQYF. The CDR3 DNA follows: TGCGCCAGCAGCTTACTATTCGAGACCCAGTACTTC.